The source of this T cell receptor (beta chain) is a study of Ad26.COV2.S vaccination and SARS-CoV-2 variants. Overall study context: Once or twice, 56 days apart, Ad26.COV2.S was delivered intramuscularly.

Treatment in this sample: roughly 18 received Ad26.COV2.S at low or high dose, single or two shots; about 5 received placebo; per-sample allocation not given. The samples were gathered on day 63 after the first injection of vaccine or placebo. Boston provided a donor who was an adult aged 18-55 years. Sequencing used immunoSEQ multiplex PCR; TCRdb keeps in-frame clones, though not all of them. The repertoire holds about 350,000 clones, 88% seen once, with roughly 6% in the top ten. The clonotype was recovered from a person aged 18-60 years who received the Ad26.COV2.S COVID-19 vaccine or a placebo. Source: peripheral blood, taken in a trial of Ad26.COV2.S vaccine versus placebo.

Here the CDR3 DNA reads TGTGCCAGCAGCTTAGTGTTCCCCGGCAGTACGGAACGTGGCTACACCTTC. Translation: CASSLVFPGSTERGYTF. The J gene is TRBJ1-2, the V gene TRBV7-9; D remains unclear. The CDR3 spans 17 residues. Per germline, CDR1 SEHNR and CDR2 FQNEAQ (reference sequence). With 1 base removed from V and 7 bases from J, the gap between germline ends came to 22 bases.